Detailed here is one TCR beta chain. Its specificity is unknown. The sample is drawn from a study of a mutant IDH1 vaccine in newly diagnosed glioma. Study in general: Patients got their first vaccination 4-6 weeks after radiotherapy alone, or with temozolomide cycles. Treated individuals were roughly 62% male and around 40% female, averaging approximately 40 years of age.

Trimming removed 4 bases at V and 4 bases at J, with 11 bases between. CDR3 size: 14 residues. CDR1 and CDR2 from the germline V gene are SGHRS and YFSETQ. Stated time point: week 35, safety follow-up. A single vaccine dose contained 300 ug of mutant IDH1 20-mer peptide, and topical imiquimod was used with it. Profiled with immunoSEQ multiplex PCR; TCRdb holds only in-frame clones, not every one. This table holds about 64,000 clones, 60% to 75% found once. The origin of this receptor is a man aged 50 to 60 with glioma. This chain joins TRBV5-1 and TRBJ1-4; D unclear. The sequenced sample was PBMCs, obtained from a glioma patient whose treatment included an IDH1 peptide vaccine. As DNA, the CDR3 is TGCGCCAGCAGCCGGACGTTGGATAATGAAAAACTGTTTTTT. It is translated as CASSRTLDNEKLFF.